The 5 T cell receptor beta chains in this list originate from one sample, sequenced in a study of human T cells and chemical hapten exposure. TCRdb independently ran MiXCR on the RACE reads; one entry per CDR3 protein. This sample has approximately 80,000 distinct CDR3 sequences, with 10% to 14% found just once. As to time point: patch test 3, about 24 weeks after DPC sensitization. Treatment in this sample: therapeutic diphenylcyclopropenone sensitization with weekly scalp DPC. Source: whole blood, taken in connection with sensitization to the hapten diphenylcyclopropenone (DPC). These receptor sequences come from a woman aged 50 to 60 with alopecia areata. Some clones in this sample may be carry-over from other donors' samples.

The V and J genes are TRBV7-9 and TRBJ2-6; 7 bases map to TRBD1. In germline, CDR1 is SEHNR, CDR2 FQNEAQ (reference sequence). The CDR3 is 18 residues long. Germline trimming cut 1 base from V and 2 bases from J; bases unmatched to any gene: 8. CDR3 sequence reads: CASSLVGTVRTGANVLTF. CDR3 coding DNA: TGTGCCAGCAGCTTAGTTGGGACAGTGCGGACTGGGGCCAACGTCCTGACTTTC.

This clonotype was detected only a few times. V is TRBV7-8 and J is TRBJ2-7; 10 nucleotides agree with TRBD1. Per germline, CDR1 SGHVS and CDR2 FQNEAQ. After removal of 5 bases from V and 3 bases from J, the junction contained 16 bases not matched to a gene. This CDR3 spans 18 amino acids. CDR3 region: CASSRAGQGGAGSYEQYF. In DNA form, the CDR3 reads TGTGCCAGCAGCAGGGCAGGACAGGGGGGAGCCGGGAGCTACGAGCAGTACTTC.

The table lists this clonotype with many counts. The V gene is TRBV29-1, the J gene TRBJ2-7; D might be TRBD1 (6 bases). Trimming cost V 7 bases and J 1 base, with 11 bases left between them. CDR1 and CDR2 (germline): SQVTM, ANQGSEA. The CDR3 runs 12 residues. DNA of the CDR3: TGCAGCGCCCGGGACAATTCCTACGAGCAGTACTTC. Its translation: CSARDNSYEQYF.

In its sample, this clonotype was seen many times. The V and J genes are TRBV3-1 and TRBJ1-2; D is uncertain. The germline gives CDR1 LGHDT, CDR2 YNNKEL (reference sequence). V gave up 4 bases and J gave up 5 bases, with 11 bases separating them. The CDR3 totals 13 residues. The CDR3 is CASSLSQEYGYTF. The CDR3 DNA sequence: TGTGCCAGCAGCCTCTCTCAAGAGTATGGCTACACCTTC. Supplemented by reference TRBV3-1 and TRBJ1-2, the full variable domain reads DTAVSQTPKYLVTQMGNDKSIKCEQNLGHDTMYWYKQDSKKFLKIMFSYNNKELIINETVPNRFSPKSPDKAHLNLHINSLELGDSAVYFCASSLSQEYGYTFGSGTRLTVV.

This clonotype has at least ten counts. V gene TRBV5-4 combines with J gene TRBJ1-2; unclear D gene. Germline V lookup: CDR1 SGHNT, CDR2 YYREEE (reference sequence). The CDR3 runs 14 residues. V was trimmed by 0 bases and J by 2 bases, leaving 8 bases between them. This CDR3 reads CASSLEVRNYGYTF. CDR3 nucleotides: TGTGCCAGCAGCTTGGAGGTCAGAAACTATGGCTACACCTTC.